The 26 T cell receptor beta chains given below trace back to one sample, sequenced in a study of control samples from healthy donors and cancer patients. Only in-frame clones appear in the TCRdb table, and some are missing; sequencing was by immunoSEQ multiplex PCR. The sample yields 140,000 or so clones, more than 85% seen once. Sequencing used blood. The origin of the receptors is a man between 25 and 39 years old in good health.

This clone appeared a single time. The genes are TRBV19 and TRBJ1-1; D is undetermined. Trimming cost V 10 bases and J 5 bases, with 11 bases left between them. The CDR3 has 11 residues. The germline V gene has CDR1 LNHDA and CDR2 SQIVND (reference sequence). CDR3 DNA: TGTGCCATTGAGGCGGGGACTGAAGCTTTCTTT. Translating it yields CAIEAGTEAFF.

The J gene is TRBJ2-5, the V gene TRBV13; D perhaps matches TRBD1 (6 bases). CDR1 is PRHDT and CDR2 is FYEKMQ in the germline V gene (reference sequence). The CDR3 runs 15 residues. The germline V and J ends were trimmed by 2 bases and 1 base, with 11 bases remaining between them. CDR3 DNA sequence: TGTGCCAGCAGCTTACGTCAGGGGATCCAAGAGACCCAGTACTTC. Its protein is CASSLRQGIQETQYF.

This clone has more than one count but fewer than ten. The chain carries TRBV6-6 and TRBJ1-3, with D unclear. CDR1 is MNHNY, CDR2 SVGAGI, per germline (reference sequence). With 2 bases removed from V and 3 bases from J, the gap between germline ends came to 8 bases. The CDR3 loop spans 14 amino acids. The chain's CDR3 is CASSYPSSGNTIYF. CDR3 in DNA: TGTGCCAGCAGTTACCCGTCTAGTGGAAACACCATATATTTT.

V and J are TRBV21-1 and TRBJ2-1; the D call in the table, TRBD1, was not verified against the DNA. TRBV21-1 is flagged as a pseudogene. The CDR3 loop spans 13 amino acids. CDR3 coding DNA: TGTGCCAGCACCTCACCCCCGGGACAGATACAGTTCTTC. Encoded protein: CASTSPPGQIQFF.

V usage is TRBV20-1 and J usage is TRBJ1-1; TRBD1 is a possible D gene (6 bases). V lost 3 bases to trimming and J lost 5 bases, with 16 bases between them. The germline gives CDR1 DFQATT, CDR2 SNEGSKA (reference sequence). The CDR3 totals 14 residues. CDR3 region: CSASWTEGFTEAFF. The CDR3 nucleotides are TGCAGTGCTAGTTGGACAGAAGGGTTTACTGAAGCTTTCTTT.

The V call is TRBV15, the J call TRBJ1-4, with D hard to call. CDR1 and CDR2 (germline): LNHNV, YYDKDF (reference sequence). This CDR3 is built from 14 residues. The V end lost 3 bases, the J end lost 8 bases, and 13 bases lay between the germline ends. CDR3 in DNA: TGTGCCACCAGCAGGGAACTAGGATGGGAAAAACTGTTTTTT. Amino acid sequence: CATSRELGWEKLFF. Full variable domain (rest looked up from reference TRBV15 and TRBJ1-4): DAMVIQNPRYQVTQFGKPVTLSCSQTLNHNVMYWYQQKSSQAPKLLFHYYDKDFNNEADTPDNFQSRRPNTSFCFLDIRSPGLGDTAMYLCATSRELGWEKLFFGSGTQLSVL.

The rearrangement links TRBV7-2 to TRBJ2-4; TRBD2 aligns across 8 bases. This CDR3 comprises 15 residues. Trimming at V came to 4 bases and at J to 3 bases, leaving 5 bases not matched to a gene. Per germline, CDR1 SGHTA and CDR2 FQGNSA. Written as DNA, the CDR3 is TGTGCCAGCAGCTCGGGGGGGCCGGGCAAAAACATTCAGTACTTC. Amino acid sequence: CASSSGGPGKNIQYF.

The V gene is TRBV24-1, the J gene TRBJ2-7; no firm D call. Deletions cut 3 bases from V and 3 bases from J, with 14 bases between. Germline V gene data show CDR1 as KGHDR and CDR2 as SFDVKD. The CDR3 has 15 residues. The CDR3 loop reads CATSDRRDNDYEQYF. The CDR3 nucleotides are TGTGCCACCAGTGATAGGCGCGACAATGACTACGAGCAGTACTTC.

The rearrangement joins TRBV18 to TRBJ1-4; 8 bases line up with TRBD1. Germline V gene lookup returns CDR1 KGHSH and CDR2 LQKENI. The V gene end was trimmed by 3 bases and the J gene end by 7 bases; junction bases not matched to a gene: 4. The CDR3 spans 14 residues. CDR3 in DNA: TGTGCCAGCTCACCGGACAGGGCAAGTGAAAAACTGTTTTTT. It yields the protein CASSPDRASEKLFF.

The rearrangement uses TRBV5-6 and TRBJ1-5; D unresolved. Germline-derived CDR1 and CDR2 are SGHDT and YYEEEE. This CDR3 region has 15 residues. V dropped 0 bases and J dropped 5 bases, with 12 bases sitting between them. DNA of the CDR3: TGTGCCAGCAGCTTGGTCTCGGCGGCCGATCAGCCCCAGCATTTT. Translating it yields CASSLVSAADQPQHF.

This sequence joins TRBV2 and TRBJ1-2; the D gene is possibly TRBD1 (6 bases). The CDR3 loop spans 14 amino acids. Germline V gives CDR1 SNHLY, CDR2 FYNNEI. With 3 bases removed from V and 8 bases from J, the gap between germline ends came to 16 bases. CDR3 nucleotide sequence: TGTGCCAGCAGTGATTGGACAGCTCTTGGAGGCTACACCTTC. It is translated as CASSDWTALGGYTF.

The count of this clone is one. CDR3 nucleotide sequence: TGTGCCAGCAGCCCTTCACTTCCTGGGGGGGGCAATCAGCCCCAGCATTTT. Amino acid sequence: CASSPSLPGGGNQPQHF. The genes are TRBV6-2 or TRBV6-3 and TRBJ1-5, with a possible D match to TRBD1 (5 bases). There are 17 residues in the CDR3. Looked up from germline, CDR1 is MNHEY and CDR2 is SVGEGT. V gave up 6 bases and J gave up 2 bases, with 20 bases separating them.

The chain carries TRBV2 and TRBJ1-1; TRBD1 might be the D (5 bases). V lost 2 bases, J lost 5 bases, and 9 bases lay in between. The CDR3 loop spans 13 amino acids. CDR1 is SNHLY, CDR2 FYNNEI, per germline. The CDR3 nucleotides are TGTGCCAGCAGTGAACAGGGTAGGACTGAAGCTTTCTTT. Protein product: CASSEQGRTEAFF.

The chain recombines TRBV7-6 with TRBJ1-2; 9 bases map to TRBD1. V shed 5 bases, J shed 3 bases, and the junction held 4 bases outside the gene matches. The CDR3 contains 14 residues. Germline V gives CDR1 SGHVS, CDR2 FNYEAQ. As DNA, the CDR3 is TGTGCCAGCAGCCCCCGGACAGGGGACTATGGCTACACCTTC. This sequence encodes CASSPRTGDYGYTF. Full variable domain (rest looked up from reference TRBV7-6 and TRBJ1-2): GAGVSQSPRYKVTKRGQDVALRCDPISGHVSLYWYRQALGQGPEFLTYFNYEAQQDKSGLPNDRFSAERPEGSISTLTIQRTEQRDSAMYRCASSPRTGDYGYTFGSGTRLTVV.

The chain has TRBV28 and TRBJ1-1; TRBD1 matches 10 bases. The junction had 7 bases not matched to a gene; V was cut back by 6 bases and J by 3 bases. The CDR3 has 15 residues. Germline CDR1 and CDR2: MDHEN and SYDVKM. CDR3: CASRAGTGAYTEAFF. The CDR3 DNA reads as TGTGCCAGCAGGGCCGGGACAGGGGCGTACACTGAAGCTTTCTTT.

The rearrangement uses TRBV28 and TRBJ2-7; 10 bases line up with TRBD2. Germline loops: CDR1 MDHEN, CDR2 SYDVKM. This CDR3 has 15 residues. The trim removed 3 bases at V and 3 bases at J, leaving 5 bases unmatched. The CDR3 bases are TGTGCCAGCAGTTTGTGGCTAGCGGGGGACTACGAGCAGTACTTC. Translated: CASSLWLAGDYEQYF.

The chain joins TRBV15 to TRBJ1-2; 8 nucleotides agree with TRBD1. V shed 3 bases and J 2 bases; nucleotides not matched to a gene: 2. This CDR3 region has 14 residues. Germline values: CDR1 LNHNV, CDR2 YYDKDF (reference sequence). The CDR3 DNA is TGTGCCACCAGCAGCGGACAGGGCAACTATGGCTACACCTTC. Translation: CATSSGQGNYGYTF. Full variable domain (missing parts from reference TRBV15 and TRBJ1-2): DAMVIQNPRYQVTQFGKPVTLSCSQTLNHNVMYWYQQKSSQAPKLLFHYYDKDFNNEADTPDNFQSRRPNTSFCFLDIRSPGLGDTAMYLCATSSGQGNYGYTFGSGTRLTVV.

This CDR3 reads CANTLHFGNQPQHF. The CDR3 DNA reads TGTGCCAATACGCTTCACTTCGGCAATCAGCCCCAGCATTTT. The chain is built from TRBV7-8 and TRBJ1-5; D uncertain. Germline lookup yields CDR1 SGHVS and CDR2 FQNEAQ. The CDR3 is 14 residues long. The V and J ends lost 10 bases and 2 bases respectively, with 15 bases between them.

V gene TRBV15 combines with J gene TRBJ2-3; unclear D gene. The germline V gene encodes CDR1 LNHNV and CDR2 YYDKDF (reference sequence). The CDR3 covers 13 residues. V dropped 1 base and J dropped 5 bases, with 7 bases sitting between them. In DNA form, the CDR3 reads TGTGCCACCAGCAGAGGAGGAGAAGATACGCAGTATTTT. It translates to CATSRGGEDTQYF.

The rearrangement joins TRBV11-2 to TRBJ2-4; D perhaps matches TRBD2 (5 bases). The CDR3 loop spans 15 amino acids. Trimming pared 1 base from V and 4 bases from J, leaving 11 bases between. Per germline, CDR1 SGHAT and CDR2 FQNNGV. The CDR3 reads CASSLVPGGKNIQYF. The DNA of the CDR3 is TGTGCCAGCAGCTTAGTGCCAGGCGGGAAAAACATTCAGTACTTC.

The rearrangement links TRBV9 to TRBJ1-2; TRBD1 might be the D (5 bases). The CDR3 covers 14 residues. Trimming took 3 bases from V and 7 from J, leaving 16 bases between them. Germline V gene data show CDR1 as SGDLS and CDR2 as YYNGEE. The CDR3 loop reads CASSGPFEGLGYTF. CDR3 coding DNA: TGTGCCAGCAGCGGACCGTTCGAGGGGCTTGGCTACACCTTC.

The V gene is TRBV10-3, the J gene TRBJ1-4; no reliable D call. CDR3 length: 13 residues. Germline V CDR1 and CDR2: ENHRY, SYGVKD. Trimming stripped 4 bases from V and 6 bases from J, with 9 bases between. CDR3: CAISGYGDEKLFF. Written as DNA, the CDR3 is TGTGCCATCAGTGGATATGGGGATGAAAAACTGTTTTTT.

V and J are TRBV28 and TRBJ2-2, with D tentatively TRBD1 (6 bases). The V and J ends lost 3 bases and 4 bases respectively, with 9 bases between them. Germline V lookup: CDR1 MDHEN, CDR2 SYDVKM. The CDR3 is made up of 14 amino acids. CDR3 nucleotide sequence: TGTGCCAGCAGTTTGGTACAGGGCACCGGGGAGCTGTTTTTT. It specifies CASSLVQGTGELFF.

This rearrangement joins TRBV9 to TRBJ2-7, with 9 bases fitting TRBD1. Germline CDR1 is SGDLS and CDR2 is YYNGEE. The length of the CDR3 is 15 residues. The trim removed 0 bases at V and 5 bases at J, leaving 6 bases unmatched. CDR3 DNA: TGTGCCAGCAGCGTAGGAGGGACAGGGAAAAACGAGCAGTACTTC. Protein product: CASSVGGTGKNEQYF.

There are a few counts of this clone. This rearrangement joins TRBV10-3 to TRBJ2-6; a possible D gene is TRBD2 (5 bases). The CDR3 covers 15 residues. Trimming cost V 3 bases and J 2 bases, with 8 bases left between them. In germline, CDR1 is ENHRY, CDR2 SYGVKD. The CDR3 region has the DNA TGTGCCATCAGTGATGGAGGCACTGGGGCCAACGTCCTGACTTTC. This gives the protein CAISDGGTGANVLTF.

A word on this clone: Other DNA sequences in the sample encode the same CDR3. V gene TRBV19 combines with J gene TRBJ1-2; D is possibly TRBD1 (6 bases). V gave up 6 bases and J gave up 8 bases, with 16 bases separating them. The CDR3 is 13 residues long. The germline V gene encodes CDR1 LNHDA and CDR2 SQIVND (reference sequence). CDR3 bases: TGTGCCAGTAGCCTGGGTCGGGGGGGCGGCTACACCTTC. This sequence encodes CASSLGRGGGYTF. The full variable domain, completed using reference TRBV19 and TRBJ1-2, is DGGITQSPKYLFRKEGQNVTLSCEQNLNHDAMYWYRQDPGQGLRLIYYSQIVNDFQKGDIAEGYSVSREKKESFPLTVTSAQKNPTAFYLCASSLGRGGGYTFGSGTRLTVV.